The clone carrying this T cell receptor (beta chain) was seen once. This entry belongs to a study of cytomegalovirus exposure and HLA in healthy donors. Clones were read by immunoSEQ multiplex PCR, and TCRdb kept only the in-frame ones, dropping some. The sample includes over 90,000 clones, 85% to 95% of them seen just once. Material for sequencing was PBMCs. The origin of this receptor is a woman between 18 and 29 years old in good health and CMV-seronegative.

The CDR3 nucleotides are TGTGCCAGCAGCTTAGTTTTGGACAGGACCACAGATACGCAGTATTTT. Translated, it gives CASSLVLDRTTDTQYF. The V and J genes are TRBV7-2 and TRBJ2-3; 7 nucleotides match TRBD1. Germline V lookup: CDR1 SGHTA, CDR2 FQGNSA. The CDR3 covers 16 residues. V gave up 1 base and J gave up 2 bases; unmatched junction bases: 6.